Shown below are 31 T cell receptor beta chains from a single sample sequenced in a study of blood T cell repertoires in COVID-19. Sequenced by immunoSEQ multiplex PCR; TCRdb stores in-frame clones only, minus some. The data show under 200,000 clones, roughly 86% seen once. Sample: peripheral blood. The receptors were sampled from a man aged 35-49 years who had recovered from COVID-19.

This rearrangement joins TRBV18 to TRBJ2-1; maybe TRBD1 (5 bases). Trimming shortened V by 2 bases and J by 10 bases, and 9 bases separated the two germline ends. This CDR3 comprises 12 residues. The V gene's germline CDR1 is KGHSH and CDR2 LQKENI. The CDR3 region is CASSPGAHEQFF. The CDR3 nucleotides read TGTGCCAGCTCACCAGGGGCGCACGAGCAGTTCTTC. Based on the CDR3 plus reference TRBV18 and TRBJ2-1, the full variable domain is NAGVMQNPRHLVRRRGQEARLRCSPMKGHSHVYWYRQLPEEGLKFMVYLQKENIIDESGMPKERFSAEFPKEGPSILRIQQVVRGDSAAYFCASSPGAHEQFFGPGTRLTVL.

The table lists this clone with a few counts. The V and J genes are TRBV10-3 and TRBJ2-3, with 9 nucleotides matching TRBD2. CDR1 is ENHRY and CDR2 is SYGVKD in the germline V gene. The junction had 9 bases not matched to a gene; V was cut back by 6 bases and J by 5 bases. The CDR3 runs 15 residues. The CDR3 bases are TGTGCCATCAGCGAGGGCGGGGGGGCTGGAGATACGCAGTATTTT. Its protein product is CAISEGGGAGDTQYF.

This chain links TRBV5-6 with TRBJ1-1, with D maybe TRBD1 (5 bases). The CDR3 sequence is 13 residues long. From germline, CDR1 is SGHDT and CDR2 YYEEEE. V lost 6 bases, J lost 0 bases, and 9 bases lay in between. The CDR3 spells CASKMTVNTEAFF. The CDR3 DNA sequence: TGTGCCAGCAAAATGACAGTGAACACTGAAGCTTTCTTT.

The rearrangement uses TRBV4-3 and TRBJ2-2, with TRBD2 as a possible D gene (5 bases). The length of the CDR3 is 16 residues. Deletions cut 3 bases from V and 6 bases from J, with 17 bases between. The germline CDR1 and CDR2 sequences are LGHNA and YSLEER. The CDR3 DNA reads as TGCGCCAGCAGCCACGGACTGGAAAGGAGTGCCGGGGAGCTGTTTTTT. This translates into CASSHGLERSAGELFF.

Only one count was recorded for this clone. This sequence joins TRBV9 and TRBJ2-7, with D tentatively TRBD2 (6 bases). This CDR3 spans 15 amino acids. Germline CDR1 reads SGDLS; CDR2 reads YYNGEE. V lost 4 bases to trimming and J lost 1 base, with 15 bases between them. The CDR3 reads CASSPMMGGSYEQYF. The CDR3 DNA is TGTGCCAGCAGCCCGATGATGGGGGGATCCTACGAGCAGTACTTC.

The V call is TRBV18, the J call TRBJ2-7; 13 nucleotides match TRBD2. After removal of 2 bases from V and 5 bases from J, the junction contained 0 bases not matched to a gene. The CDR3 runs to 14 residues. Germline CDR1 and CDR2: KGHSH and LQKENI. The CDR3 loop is CASSPGTSGNEQYF. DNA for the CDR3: TGTGCCAGCTCACCAGGGACTAGCGGGAACGAGCAGTACTTC.

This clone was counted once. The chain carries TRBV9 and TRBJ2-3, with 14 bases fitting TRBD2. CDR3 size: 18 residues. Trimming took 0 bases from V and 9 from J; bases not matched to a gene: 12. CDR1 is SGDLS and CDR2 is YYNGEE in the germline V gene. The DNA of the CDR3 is TGTGCCAGCAGCGTAGTAGCCGGGACTAGCGGGGGCCACAGGACGCAGTATTTT. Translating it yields CASSVVAGTSGGHRTQYF.

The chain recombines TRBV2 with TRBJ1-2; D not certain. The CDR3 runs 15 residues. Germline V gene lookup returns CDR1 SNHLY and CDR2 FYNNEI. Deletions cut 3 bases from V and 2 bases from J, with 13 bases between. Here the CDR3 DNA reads TGTGCCAGCAGTGAGTTTAGAAGGAGCAACTATGGCTACACCTTC. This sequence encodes CASSEFRRSNYGYTF.

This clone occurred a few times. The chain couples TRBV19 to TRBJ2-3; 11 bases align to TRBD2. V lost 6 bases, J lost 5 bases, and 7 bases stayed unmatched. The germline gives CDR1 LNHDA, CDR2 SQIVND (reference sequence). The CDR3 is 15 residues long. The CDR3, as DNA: TGTGCCAGTAGCTATAGCGGGAGGGCCTTAGATACGCAGTATTTT. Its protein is CASSYSGRALDTQYF.

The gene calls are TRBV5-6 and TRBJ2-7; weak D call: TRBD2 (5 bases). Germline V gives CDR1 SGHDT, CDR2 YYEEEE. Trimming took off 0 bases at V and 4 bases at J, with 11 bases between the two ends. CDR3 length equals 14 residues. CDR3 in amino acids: CASSLAAGLYEQYF. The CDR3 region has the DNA TGTGCCAGCAGCTTGGCTGCAGGACTTTACGAGCAGTACTTC.

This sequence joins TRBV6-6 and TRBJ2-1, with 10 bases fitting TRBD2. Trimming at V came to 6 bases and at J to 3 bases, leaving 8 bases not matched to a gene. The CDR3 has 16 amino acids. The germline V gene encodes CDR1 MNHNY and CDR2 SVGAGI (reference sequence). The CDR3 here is CASRSGGLANYNEQFF. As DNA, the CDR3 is TGTGCCAGCAGATCTGGGGGACTAGCGAACTACAATGAGCAGTTCTTC.

Here the CDR3 DNA reads TGTGCCAGCAGCGTAAGACTAGCGGGGGTTGGTGAGCAGTTCTTC. Protein product: CASSVRLAGVGEQFF. The chain joins TRBV9 to TRBJ2-1; 12 nucleotides align to TRBD2. The J segment lost 9 bases and the V segment lost 1 base, leaving 5 bases of the junction unmatched. The CDR3 is 15 residues long. Germline CDR1 reads SGDLS; CDR2 reads YYNGEE. Together with reference TRBV9 and TRBJ2-1, the CDR3 gives the full variable domain: DSGVTQTPKHLITATGQRVTLRCSPRSGDLSVYWYQQSLDQGLQFLIQYYNGEERAKGNILERFSAQQFPDLHSELNLSSLELGDSALYFCASSVRLAGVGEQFFGPGTRLTVL.

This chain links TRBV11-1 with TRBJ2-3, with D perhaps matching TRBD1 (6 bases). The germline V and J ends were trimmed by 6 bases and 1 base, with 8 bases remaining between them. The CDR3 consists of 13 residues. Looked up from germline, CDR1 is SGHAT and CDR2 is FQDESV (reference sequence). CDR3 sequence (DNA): TGTGCCAGCAGGAGGACAGGCACAGATACGCAGTATTTT. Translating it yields CASRRTGTDTQYF.

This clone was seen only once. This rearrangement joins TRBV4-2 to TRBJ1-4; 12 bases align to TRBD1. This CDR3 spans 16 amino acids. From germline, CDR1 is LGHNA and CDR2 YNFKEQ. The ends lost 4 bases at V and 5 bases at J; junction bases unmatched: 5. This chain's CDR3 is CASSRGTGGGNEKLFF. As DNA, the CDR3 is TGTGCCAGCAGCCGCGGGACAGGGGGCGGGAATGAAAAACTGTTTTTT.

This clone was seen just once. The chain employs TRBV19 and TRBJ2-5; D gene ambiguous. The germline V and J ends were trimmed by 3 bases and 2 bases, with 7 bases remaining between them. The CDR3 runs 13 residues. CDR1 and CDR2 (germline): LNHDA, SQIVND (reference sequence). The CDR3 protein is CASSITRQETQYF. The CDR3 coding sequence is TGTGCCAGTAGTATCACCAGGCAAGAGACCCAGTACTTC. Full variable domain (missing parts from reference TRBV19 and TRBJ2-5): DGGITQSPKYLFRKEGQNVTLSCEQNLNHDAMYWYRQDPGQGLRLIYYSQIVNDFQKGDIAEGYSVSREKKESFPLTVTSAQKNPTAFYLCASSITRQETQYFGPGTRLLVL.

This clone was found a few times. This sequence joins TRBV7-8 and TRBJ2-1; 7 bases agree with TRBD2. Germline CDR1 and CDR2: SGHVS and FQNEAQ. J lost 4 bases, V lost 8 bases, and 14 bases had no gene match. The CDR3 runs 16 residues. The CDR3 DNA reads TGTGCCAGCCACGGGGAGGGAGTAACGGGGTACAATGAGCAGTTCTTC. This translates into CASHGEGVTGYNEQFF.

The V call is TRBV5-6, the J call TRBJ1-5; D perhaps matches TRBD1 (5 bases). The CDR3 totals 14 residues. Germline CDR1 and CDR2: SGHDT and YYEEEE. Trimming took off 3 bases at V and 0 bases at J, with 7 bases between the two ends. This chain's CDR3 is CASSSGISNQPQHF. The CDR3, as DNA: TGTGCCAGCAGCTCAGGGATTAGCAATCAGCCCCAGCATTTT.

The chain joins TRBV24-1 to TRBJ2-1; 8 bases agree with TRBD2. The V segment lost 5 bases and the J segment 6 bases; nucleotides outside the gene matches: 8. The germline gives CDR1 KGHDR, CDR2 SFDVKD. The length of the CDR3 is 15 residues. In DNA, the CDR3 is TGTGCCACCAGTGTAGGTGGTAGCGGGACCAATGAGCAGTTCTTC. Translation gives CATSVGGSGTNEQFF.

CDR3 sequence (DNA): TGTGCCAGCAGCGGAAGACAGGGGGCCTCCTACGAGCAGTACTTC. Amino acids: CASSGRQGASYEQYF. The chain couples TRBV11-1 to TRBJ2-7, with 10 positions matching TRBD1. CDR3 length: 15 residues. Germline V gene lookup returns CDR1 SGHAT and CDR2 FQDESV (reference sequence). Trimming at V came to 5 bases and at J to 0 bases, leaving 4 bases not matched to a gene.

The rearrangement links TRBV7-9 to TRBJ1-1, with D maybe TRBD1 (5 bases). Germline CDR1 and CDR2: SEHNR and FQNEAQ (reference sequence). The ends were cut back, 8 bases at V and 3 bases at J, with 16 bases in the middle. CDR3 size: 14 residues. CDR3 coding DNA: TGTGCCAGCCTCGGGGCGGGGTCGGACACTGAAGCTTTCTTT. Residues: CASLGAGSDTEAFF.

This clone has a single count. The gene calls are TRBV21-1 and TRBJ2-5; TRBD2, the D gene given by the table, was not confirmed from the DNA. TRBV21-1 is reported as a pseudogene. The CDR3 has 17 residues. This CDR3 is CASSNSNAGPRYETQYF. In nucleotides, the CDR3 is TGTGCCAGCAGCAATAGTAACGCGGGACCCAGGTATGAGACCCAGTACTTC.

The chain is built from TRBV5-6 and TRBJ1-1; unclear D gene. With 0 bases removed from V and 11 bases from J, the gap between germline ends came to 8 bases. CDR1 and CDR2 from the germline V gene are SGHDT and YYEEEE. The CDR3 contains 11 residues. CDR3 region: CASSLGLRAFF. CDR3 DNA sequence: TGTGCCAGCAGCTTGGGGCTGCGGGCTTTCTTT. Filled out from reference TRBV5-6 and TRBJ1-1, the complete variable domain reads DAGVTQSPTHLIKTRGQQVTLRCSPKSGHDTVSWYQQALGQGPQFIFQYYEEEERQRGNFPDRFSGHQFPNYSSELNVNALLLGDSALYLCASSLGLRAFFGQGTRLTVV.

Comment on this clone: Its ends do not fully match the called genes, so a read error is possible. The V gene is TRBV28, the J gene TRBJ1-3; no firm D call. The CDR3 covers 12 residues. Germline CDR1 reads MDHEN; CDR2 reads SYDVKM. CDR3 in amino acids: CASSYLLRDLDF. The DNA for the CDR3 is TGTGCCAGCAGTTACTTACTCCGGGATCTAGATTTT.

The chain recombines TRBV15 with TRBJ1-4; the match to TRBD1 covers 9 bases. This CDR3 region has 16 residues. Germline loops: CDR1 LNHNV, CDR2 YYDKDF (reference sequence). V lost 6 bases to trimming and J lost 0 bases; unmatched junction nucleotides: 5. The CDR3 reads CATRDRGRATNEKLFF. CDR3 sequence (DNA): TGTGCCACCAGAGACAGGGGGAGAGCAACTAATGAAAAACTGTTTTTT.

The CDR3 is CASSLSITGGLTGELFF. Written as DNA, the CDR3 is TGTGCCAGCAGCTTATCGATTACGGGAGGCCTCACCGGGGAGCTGTTTTTT. The chain combines TRBV7-2 with TRBJ2-2, with TRBD2 matching over 7 bases. This CDR3 region has 17 residues. Germline V gene lookup returns CDR1 SGHTA and CDR2 FQGNSA. With V trimmed by 2 bases and J by 4 bases, 10 bases remained unmatched. Filled out from reference TRBV7-2 and TRBJ2-2, the complete variable domain reads GAGVSQSPSNKVTEKGKDVELRCDPISGHTALYWYRQSLGQGLEFLIYFQGNSAPDKSGLPSDRFSAERTGGSVSTLTIQRTQQEDSAVYLCASSLSITGGLTGELFFGEGSRLTVL.

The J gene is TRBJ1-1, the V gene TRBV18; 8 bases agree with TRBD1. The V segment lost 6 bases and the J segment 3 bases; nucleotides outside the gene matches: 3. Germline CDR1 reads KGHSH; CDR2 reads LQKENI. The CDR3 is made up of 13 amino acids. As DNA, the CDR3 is TGTGCCAGCTCGCTACAGGGGGACACTGAAGCTTTCTTT. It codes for CASSLQGDTEAFF.

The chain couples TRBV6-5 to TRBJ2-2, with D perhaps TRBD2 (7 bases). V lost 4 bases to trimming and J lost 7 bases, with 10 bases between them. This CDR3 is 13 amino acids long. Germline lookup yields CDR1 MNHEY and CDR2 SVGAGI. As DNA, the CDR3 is TGTGCCAGCAGTTGGGGGGGCGGCGGGGAGCTGTTTTTT. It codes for CASSWGGGGELFF.

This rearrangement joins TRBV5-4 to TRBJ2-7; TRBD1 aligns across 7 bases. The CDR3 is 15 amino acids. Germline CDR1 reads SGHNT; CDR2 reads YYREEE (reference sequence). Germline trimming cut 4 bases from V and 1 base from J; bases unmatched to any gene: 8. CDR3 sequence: CASSGRDRTSYEQYF. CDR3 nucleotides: TGTGCCAGCAGCGGCCGGGACAGAACTTCCTACGAGCAGTACTTC.

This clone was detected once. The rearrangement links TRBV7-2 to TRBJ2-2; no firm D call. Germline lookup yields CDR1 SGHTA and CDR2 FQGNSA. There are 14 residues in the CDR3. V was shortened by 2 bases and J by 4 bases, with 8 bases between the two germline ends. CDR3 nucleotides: TGTGCCAGCAGCTTAAGTACAGCCACCGGGGAGCTGTTTTTT. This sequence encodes CASSLSTATGELFF.

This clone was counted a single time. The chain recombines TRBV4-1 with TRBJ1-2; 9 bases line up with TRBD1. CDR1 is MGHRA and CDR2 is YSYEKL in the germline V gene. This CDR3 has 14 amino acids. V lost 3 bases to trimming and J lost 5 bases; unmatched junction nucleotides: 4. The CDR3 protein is CASSHPGTGYGYTF. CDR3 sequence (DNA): TGCGCCAGCAGCCATCCCGGGACAGGGTATGGCTACACCTTC.

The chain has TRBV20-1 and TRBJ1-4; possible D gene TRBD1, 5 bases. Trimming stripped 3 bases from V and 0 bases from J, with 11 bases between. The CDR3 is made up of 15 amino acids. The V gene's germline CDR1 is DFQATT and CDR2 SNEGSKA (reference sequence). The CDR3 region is CSASRLTATNEKLFF. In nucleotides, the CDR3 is TGCAGTGCTAGTAGATTGACAGCAACTAATGAAAAACTGTTTTTT.